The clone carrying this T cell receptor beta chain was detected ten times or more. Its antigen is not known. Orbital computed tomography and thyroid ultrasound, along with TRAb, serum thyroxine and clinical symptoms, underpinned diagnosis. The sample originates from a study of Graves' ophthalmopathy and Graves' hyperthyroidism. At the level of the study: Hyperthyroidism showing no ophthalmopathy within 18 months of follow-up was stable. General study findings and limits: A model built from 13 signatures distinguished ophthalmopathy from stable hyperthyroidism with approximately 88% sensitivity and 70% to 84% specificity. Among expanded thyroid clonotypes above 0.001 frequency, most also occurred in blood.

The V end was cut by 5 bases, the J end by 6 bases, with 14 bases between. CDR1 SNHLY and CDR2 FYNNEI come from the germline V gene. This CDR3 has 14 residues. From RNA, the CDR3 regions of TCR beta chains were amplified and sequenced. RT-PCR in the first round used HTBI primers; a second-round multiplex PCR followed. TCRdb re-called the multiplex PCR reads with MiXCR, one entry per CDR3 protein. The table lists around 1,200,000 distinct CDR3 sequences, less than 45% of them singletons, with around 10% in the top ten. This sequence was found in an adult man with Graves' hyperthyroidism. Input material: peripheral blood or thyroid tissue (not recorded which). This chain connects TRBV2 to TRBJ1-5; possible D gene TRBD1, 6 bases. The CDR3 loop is CASSTGYRGQPQHF. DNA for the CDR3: TGTGCCAGCAGTACAGGGTATCGAGGTCAGCCCCAGCATTTT.